This T cell receptor (beta chain) was captured in a study of shared T cell receptors in the human thymus. Only in-frame clones appear in the TCRdb table, and some are missing; sequencing was by immunoSEQ multiplex PCR. The sample comprises about 380,000 clones, 85% to 95% of which are singletons, and approximately 0.018% rests with the top ten. CDR3 size: 17 residues. CDR1 is SEHNR, CDR2 FQNEAQ, per germline (reference sequence). After removal of 4 bases from V and 1 base from J, the junction contained 8 bases not matched to a gene. This rearrangement joins TRBV7-9 to TRBJ2-5, with 11 bases lining up with TRBD2. This clonotype was obtained from a human donor. Sequencing used thymocytes. The CDR3 bases are TGTGCCAGCAGCTGGGAGGGGCTAGCGGGAGGCCAAGAGACCCAGTACTTC. Translation gives CASSWEGLAGGQETQYF.